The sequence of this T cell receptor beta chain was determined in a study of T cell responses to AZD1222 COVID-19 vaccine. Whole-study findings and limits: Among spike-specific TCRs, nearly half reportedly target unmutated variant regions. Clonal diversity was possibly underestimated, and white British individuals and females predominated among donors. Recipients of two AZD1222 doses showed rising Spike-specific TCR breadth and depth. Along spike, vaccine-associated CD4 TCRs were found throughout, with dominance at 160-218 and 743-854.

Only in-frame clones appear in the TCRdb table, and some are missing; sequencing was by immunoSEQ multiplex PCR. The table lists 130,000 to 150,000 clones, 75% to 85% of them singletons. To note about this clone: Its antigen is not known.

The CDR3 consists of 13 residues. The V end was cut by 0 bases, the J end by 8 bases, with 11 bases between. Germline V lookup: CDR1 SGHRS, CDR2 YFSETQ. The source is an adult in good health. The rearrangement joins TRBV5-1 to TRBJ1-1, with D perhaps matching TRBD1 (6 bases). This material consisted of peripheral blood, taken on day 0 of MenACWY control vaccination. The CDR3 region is CASSLGPGEEAFF. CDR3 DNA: TGCGCCAGCAGCTTGGGTCCAGGGGAAGAAGCTTTCTTT.